Described below is a single T cell receptor (beta chain) sequence and its context. The same CDR3 arises from other DNA sequences in this sample as well. This entry comes from a study of cytomegalovirus exposure and HLA in healthy donors. The CDR3 length is 13 residues. After removal of 7 bases from V and 4 bases from J, the junction contained 5 bases not matched to a gene. The germline gives CDR1 MNHEY, CDR2 SVGAGI. The PCR made use of 60 Vbeta and 13 Jbeta primers. Profiling relied on immunoSEQ multiplex PCR, and the TCRdb table lists in-frame clones only, not all of them. Of about 170,000 clones listed, 65% to 90% are singletons.

The chain couples TRBV6-5 to TRBJ1-2; TRBD1 agrees at 8 bases. The sample taken for sequencing was PBMCs. The receptor comes from a male donor in good health and CMV-seronegative. CDR3 region: CASTPGQGYGYTF. The CDR3 coding sequence is TGTGCCAGCACCCCAGGACAGGGCTATGGCTACACCTTC.